These 10 T cell receptor beta chains were all obtained from the same sample, sequenced in a study of blood T cells in healthy people across ages. Next came a second PCR, run for about 7 to 12 cycles, which used a sample-barcoded 5' primer along with a J-beta primer mix. TCRdb re-derived calls from the 5' RACE reads in MiXCR, one entry per CDR3 protein. The profile shows 710,000 or so distinct CDR3 sequences, around a fifth of them singletons. The specimen was blood. The receptors derive from a man between 65 and 85 years old in good health.

This clonotype was counted once. The rearrangement uses TRBV20-1 and TRBJ1-1; unclear D gene. The length of the CDR3 is 13 residues. From germline, CDR1 is DFQATT and CDR2 SNEGSKA (reference sequence). Trimming pared 6 bases from V and 1 base from J, leaving 12 bases between. Here the CDR3 DNA reads TGCAGTGCCAGCATAAGAAGGAACACTGAAGCTTTCTTT. It is translated as CSASIRRNTEAFF.

The chain's CDR3 is CASPTSGSIRAGELFF. The CDR3 DNA is TGTGCCAGCCCAACTAGCGGAAGCATCCGGGCCGGGGAGCTGTTTTTT. This rearrangement joins TRBV18 to TRBJ2-2; 8 bases are shared with TRBD2. The CDR3 is 16 amino acids. V trimming: 8 bases; J trimming: 6 bases; junction bases outside the gene matches: 14. Germline V gives CDR1 KGHSH, CDR2 LQKENI.

This clonotype was found a few times. CDR3 region: CASSSVQVGNEQFF. CDR3 DNA: TGTGCCAGCAGCTCTGTCCAAGTAGGCAATGAGCAGTTCTTC. This chain connects TRBV12-3 or TRBV12-4 to TRBJ2-1; D gene ambiguous. The CDR3 has 14 amino acids. Trimming removed 6 bases from V and 6 bases from J, with 15 bases in between.

For this clonotype: A much larger clone lies a single base off, so this may be a read error. V is TRBV20-1 and J is TRBJ1-1; TRBD1 is a possible D gene (5 bases). The germline V gene encodes CDR1 DFQATT and CDR2 SNEGSKA (reference sequence). The V gene lost 2 bases and the J gene lost 11 bases, with 12 bases spanning the gap. CDR3 length: 11 amino acids. The DNA of the CDR3 is TGCAGTGCTAGAAGGGGTACGCCGGCTTTCTTT. Translated, it gives CSARRGTPAFF.

This sequence joins TRBV11-2 and TRBJ1-1; D might be TRBD1 (6 bases). This CDR3 contains 15 residues. V was shortened by 5 bases and J by 4 bases, with 17 bases between the two germline ends. Looked up from germline, CDR1 is SGHAT and CDR2 is FQNNGV. The CDR3 DNA follows: TGTGCCAGCAGCCAGATTCGGGGAGGGGGCACTGAAGCTTTCTTT. Its protein is CASSQIRGGGTEAFF.

This clonotype turned up a few times. The V call is TRBV13, the J call TRBJ1-2, with unresolved D. Germline V lookup: CDR1 PRHDT, CDR2 FYEKMQ (reference sequence). The CDR3 contains 18 residues. Between the trimmed V and J ends, which lost 1 base and 5 bases, there was a span of 23 bases. The CDR3 DNA reads as TGTGCCAGCAGCTTAGCCCAACAAATACGGGTAGATAGATATGGCTACACCTTC. Translated: CASSLAQQIRVDRYGYTF.

This clonotype was observed at least ten times. V and J are TRBV4-2 and TRBJ2-5; D not resolved. CDR1 is LGHNA and CDR2 is YNFKEQ in the germline V gene. The V gene lost 0 bases and the J gene lost 7 bases, with 12 bases spanning the gap. This CDR3 is built from 14 residues. CDR3 nucleotide sequence: TGTGCCAGCAGCCAAGATCAGAATGTCGGGACCCAGTACTTC. Translated: CASSQDQNVGTQYF.

This clonotype was seen more than once but under ten times. The V and J genes are TRBV7-7 and TRBJ2-5, with D perhaps TRBD1 (5 bases). The CDR3 covers 14 residues. Looked up from germline, CDR1 is SSHAT and CDR2 is FNYEAQ (reference sequence). Trimming removed 6 bases at V and 3 bases at J, with 14 bases between. In DNA, the CDR3 is TGTGCCAGCAGTATTAAGGGGATGAAAGAGACCCAGTACTTC. Translation gives CASSIKGMKETQYF. The full variable domain, rest sourced from reference TRBV7-7 and TRBJ2-5, is GAGVSQSPRYKVTKRGQDVTLRCDPISSHATLYWYQQALGQGPEFLTYFNYEAQPDKSGLPSDRFSAERPEGSISTLTIQRTEQRDSAMYRCASSIKGMKETQYFGPGTRLLVL.

This clonotype was seen a handful of times. V usage is TRBV5-1 and J usage is TRBJ1-2, with D hard to call. This CDR3 is 15 amino acids long. V dropped 0 bases and J dropped 4 bases, with 13 bases sitting between them. Germline V gives CDR1 SGHRS, CDR2 YFSETQ. CDR3 amino acids: CASSLAGETRYGYTF. The CDR3 coding sequence is TGCGCCAGCAGCTTGGCCGGGGAGACTCGCTATGGCTACACCTTC.

In its sample, this clonotype was seen many times. V gene TRBV12-3 or TRBV12-4 combines with J gene TRBJ2-3; 9 bases map to TRBD2. The CDR3 is 17 amino acids. Trimming cost V 0 bases and J 5 bases; bases outside gene matches: 9. CDR3 nucleotides: TGTGCCAGCAGTTTAGCTGGAAGCGGGGGGAGAAGAGATACGCAGTATTTT. It codes for CASSLAGSGGRRDTQYF.